This TCR beta chain was identified in a study of post-analysis software for immune sequencing data. Study observations and caveats: Patients had higher frequencies than controls of about five TRBV segments, including TRBV5-6, TRBV5-1 and TRBV20-1. Samples sharing a preparation batch grouped tightly together when assessed by F measure.

Unique molecular identifiers featured in each of the TCR beta cDNA libraries. TCRdb fed the PCR reads into MiXCR, producing one record per CDR3 protein. Among about 770,000 distinct CDR3 sequences, about 43% were seen once, and the ten largest hold roughly 5.2%. The V gene end was trimmed by 1 base and the J gene end by 0 bases; junction bases not matched to a gene: 5. The CDR3 has 17 amino acids. Per the germline V gene, CDR1 is SQVTM and CDR2 is ANQGSEA. Of note for this clonotype: As yet, its antigen is unknown.

The material sequenced was blood. The clonotype comes from a girl aged 5-17 years with multiple sclerosis. The chain is built from TRBV29-1 and TRBJ2-6, with 8 bases that match TRBD2. CDR3 in DNA: TGCAGCGTTGAAGTCCCCGGGACTAGCTCTGGGGCCAACGTCCTGACTTTC. It specifies CSVEVPGTSSGANVLTF. Using reference TRBV29-1 and TRBJ2-6 for the parts outside the CDR3, the full variable domain is SAVISQKPSRDICQRGTSLTIQCQVDSQVTMMFWYRQQPGQSLTLIATANQGSEATYESGFVIDKFPISRPNLTFSTLTVSNMSPEDSSIYLCSVEVPGTSSGANVLTFGAGSRLTVL.